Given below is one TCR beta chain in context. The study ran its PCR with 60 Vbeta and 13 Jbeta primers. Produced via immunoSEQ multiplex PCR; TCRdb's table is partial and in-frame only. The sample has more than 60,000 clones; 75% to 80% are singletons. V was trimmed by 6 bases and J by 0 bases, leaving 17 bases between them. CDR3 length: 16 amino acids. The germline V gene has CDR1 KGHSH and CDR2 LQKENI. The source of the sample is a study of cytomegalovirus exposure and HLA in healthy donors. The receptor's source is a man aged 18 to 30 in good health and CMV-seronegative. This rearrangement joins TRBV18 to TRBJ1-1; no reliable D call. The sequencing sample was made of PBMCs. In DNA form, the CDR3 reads TGTGCCAGCTCTGAACGGGTAGGGAGAGTGAACACTGAAGCTTTCTTT. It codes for CASSERVGRVNTEAFF.